The 5 T cell receptor beta chains reported below all come from one sample, sequenced in a study of blood T cell repertoires in COVID-19. Assay used: immunoSEQ multiplex PCR; TCRdb lists only in-frame clones, some missing. This sample has roughly 380,000 clones, with approximately 89% found just once. The sample comprised peripheral blood. The receptors stem from a woman in her thirties or forties with COVID-19, enrolled during active disease.

This clone was seen just once. The genes are TRBV7-9 and TRBJ2-7; D is ambiguous. The CDR3 consists of 15 residues. Trimming took off 4 bases at V and 3 bases at J, with 16 bases between the two ends. Germline CDR1 SEHNR, CDR2 FQNEAQ (reference sequence). CDR3 coding DNA: TGTGCCAGCAGCTCCCCTGGCCTACACAGCTACGAGCAGTACTTC. This sequence encodes CASSSPGLHSYEQYF. The whole variable domain, filled in from reference TRBV7-9 and TRBJ2-7, reads DTGVSQNPRHKITKRGQNVTFRCDPISEHNRLYWYRQTLGQGPEFLTYFQNEAQLEKSRLLSDRFSAERPKGSFSTLEIQRTEQGDSAMYLCASSSPGLHSYEQYFGPGTRLTVT.

This chain links TRBV4-3 with TRBJ2-1, with D unclear. Germline lookup yields CDR1 LGHNA and CDR2 YSLEER. The V gene lost 0 bases and the J gene lost 5 bases, with 5 bases spanning the gap. This CDR3 comprises 13 residues. CDR3 residues: CASSQDADNEQFF. The CDR3 DNA reads as TGCGCCAGCAGCCAAGATGCAGACAATGAGCAGTTCTTC.

The genes are TRBV7-2 and TRBJ1-2, with 10 bases identical to TRBD1. V gave up 1 base and J gave up 6 bases; unmatched junction bases: 5. The length of the CDR3 is 15 residues. Germline CDR1 reads SGHTA; CDR2 reads FQGNSA. The CDR3 region has the DNA TGTGCCAGCAGCTTAGTCGGGACAGGGGCCAATGGCTACACCTTC. Translation gives CASSLVGTGANGYTF.

This sequence joins TRBV6-2 or TRBV6-3 and TRBJ2-1; a possible D gene is TRBD2 (5 bases). This CDR3 is 11 amino acids long. Germline assignment: CDR1 MNHEY and CDR2 SVGEGT. The ends were cut back, 5 bases at V and 9 bases at J, with 8 bases in the middle. The CDR3 is CASSNGGEQFF. The DNA for the CDR3 is TGTGCCAGCAGTAACGGAGGTGAGCAGTTCTTC.

The V gene is TRBV28, the J gene TRBJ2-2, with 12 bases fitting TRBD2. The V and J ends lost 7 bases and 4 bases, in that order; junction bases with no gene match: 7. The CDR3 length is 16 residues. The germline V gene has CDR1 MDHEN and CDR2 SYDVKM. The CDR3 DNA is TGTGCCAGCACCCTGACTAGCGGGAGTCCCACCGGGGAGCTGTTTTTT. It translates to CASTLTSGSPTGELFF.